This T cell receptor (beta chain) originates from a study of vaccination and CD4 T cells after COVID-19. Study-level points and caveats: Spike mono-reactivity applied to 304 of 307 vaccine-specific clones detected in convalescent patients.

The treatment here: roughly ten-day PBMC culture with coronavirus spike peptide pools or control peptides (ViraFEST assay). Culture of approximately 2.1 million PBMCs per well took place with about 9.1 IU/ml IL-2 and roughly 9.8 ug/ml peptide pools. The medium had half its volume replaced with fresh IL-2 medium on days 3 and 7. Negative selection isolated the CD4+ T cells once the cells had been cultured for under 13 days. This CDR3 comprises 17 residues. Germline V gene data show CDR1 as LGHNT and CDR2 as FRNRAP. The junction had 17 bases not matched to a gene; V was cut back by 2 bases and J by 7 bases. This clonotype has more than one count but fewer than ten. The target antigen is unknown. Scientists ran DNA taken from cultured CD4+ T cells through the Oncomine TCR Beta short-read assay for sequencing. TCRdb re-called the PCR reads through MiXCR, storing one row per CDR3 protein. The sample holds 15,000 to 25,000 distinct CDR3 sequences, around three fifths seen once.

Material for sequencing was CD4+ T cells from blood, cultured in vitro. The sequence was obtained from a human donor who had recovered from COVID-19. The J gene is TRBJ2-7, the V gene TRBV12-5; 7 bases are shared with TRBD2. Written as DNA, the CDR3 is TGTGCTAGTGGTTTGTTACTCACCGACGGACGGGGAGGGGAGCAGTACTTC. It specifies CASGLLLTDGRGGEQYF.